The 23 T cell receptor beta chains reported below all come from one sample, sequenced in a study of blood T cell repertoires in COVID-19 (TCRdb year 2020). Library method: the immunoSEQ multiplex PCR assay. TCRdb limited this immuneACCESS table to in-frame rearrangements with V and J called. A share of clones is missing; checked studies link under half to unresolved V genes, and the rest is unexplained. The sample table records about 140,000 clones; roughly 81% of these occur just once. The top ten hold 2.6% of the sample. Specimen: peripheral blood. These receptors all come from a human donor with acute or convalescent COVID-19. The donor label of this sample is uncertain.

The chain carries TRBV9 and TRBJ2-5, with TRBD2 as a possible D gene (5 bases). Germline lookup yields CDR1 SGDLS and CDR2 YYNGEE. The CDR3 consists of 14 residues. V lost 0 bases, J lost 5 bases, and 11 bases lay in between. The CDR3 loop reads CASSVDSGKETQYF. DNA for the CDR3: TGTGCCAGCAGCGTAGATTCGGGAAAGGAGACCCAGTACTTC. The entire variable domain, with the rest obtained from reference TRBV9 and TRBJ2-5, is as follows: DSGVTQTPKHLITATGQRVTLRCSPRSGDLSVYWYQQSLDQGLQFLIQYYNGEERAKGNILERFSAQQFPDLHSELNLSSLELGDSALYFCASSVDSGKETQYFGPGTRLLVL.

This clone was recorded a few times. This chain's CDR3 is CASSSTVSRYTF. CDR3 sequence (DNA): TGTGCCAGCAGTAGTACAGTGTCGCGCTACACCTTC. This chain joins TRBV25-1 and TRBJ1-2; no clear D. The germline CDR1 and CDR2 sequences are MGHDK and SYGVNS. This CDR3 contains 12 residues. The V and J ends lost 5 bases and 9 bases respectively, with 13 bases between them.

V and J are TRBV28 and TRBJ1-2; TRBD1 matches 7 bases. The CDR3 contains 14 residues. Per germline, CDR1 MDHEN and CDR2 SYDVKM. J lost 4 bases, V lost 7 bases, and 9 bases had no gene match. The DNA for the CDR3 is TGTGCCAGCACCAAAGGGGGACAGCTCTATGGCTACACCTTC. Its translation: CASTKGGQLYGYTF.

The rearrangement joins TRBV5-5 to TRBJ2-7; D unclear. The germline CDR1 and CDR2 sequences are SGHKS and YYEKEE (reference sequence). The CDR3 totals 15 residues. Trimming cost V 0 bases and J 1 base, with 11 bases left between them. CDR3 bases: TGTGCCAGCAGCTTGGGAGACACCGGATCCTACGAGCAGTACTTC. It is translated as CASSLGDTGSYEQYF.

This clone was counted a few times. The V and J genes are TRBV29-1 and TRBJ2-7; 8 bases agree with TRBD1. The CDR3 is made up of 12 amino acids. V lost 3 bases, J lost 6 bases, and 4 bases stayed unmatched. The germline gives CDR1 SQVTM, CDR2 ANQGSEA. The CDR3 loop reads CSVDGQGPEQYF. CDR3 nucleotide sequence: TGCAGCGTTGATGGACAGGGCCCCGAGCAGTACTTC.

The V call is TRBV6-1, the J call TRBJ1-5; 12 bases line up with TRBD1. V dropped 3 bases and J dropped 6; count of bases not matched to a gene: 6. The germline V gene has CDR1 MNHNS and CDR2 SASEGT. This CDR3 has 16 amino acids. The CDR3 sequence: CASSDAGQGASQPQHF. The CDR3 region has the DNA TGTGCCAGCAGTGACGCGGGACAGGGGGCGAGTCAGCCCCAGCATTTT.

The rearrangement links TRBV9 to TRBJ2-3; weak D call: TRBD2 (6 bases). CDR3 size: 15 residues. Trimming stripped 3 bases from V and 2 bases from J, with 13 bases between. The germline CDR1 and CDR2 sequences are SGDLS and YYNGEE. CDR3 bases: TGTGCCAGCAGCGGAGTAGGCGGGGTCACAGATACGCAGTATTTT. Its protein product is CASSGVGGVTDTQYF. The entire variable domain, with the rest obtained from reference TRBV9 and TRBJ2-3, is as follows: DSGVTQTPKHLITATGQRVTLRCSPRSGDLSVYWYQQSLDQGLQFLIQYYNGEERAKGNILERFSAQQFPDLHSELNLSSLELGDSALYFCASSGVGGVTDTQYFGPGTRLTVL.

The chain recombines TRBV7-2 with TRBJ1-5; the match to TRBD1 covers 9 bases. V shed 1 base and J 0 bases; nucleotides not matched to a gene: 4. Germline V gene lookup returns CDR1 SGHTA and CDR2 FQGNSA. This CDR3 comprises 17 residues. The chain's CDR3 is CASSLVGTGISNQPQHF. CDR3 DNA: TGTGCCAGCAGCTTAGTCGGGACAGGGATTAGCAATCAGCCCCAGCATTTT.

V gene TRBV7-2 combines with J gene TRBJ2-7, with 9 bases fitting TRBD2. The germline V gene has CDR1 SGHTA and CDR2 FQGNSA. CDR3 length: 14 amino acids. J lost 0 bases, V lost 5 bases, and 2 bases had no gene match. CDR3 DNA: TGTGCCAGCAGCCTTAGCGGGAGCTCCTACGAGCAGTACGTC. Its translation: CASSLSGSSYEQYV.

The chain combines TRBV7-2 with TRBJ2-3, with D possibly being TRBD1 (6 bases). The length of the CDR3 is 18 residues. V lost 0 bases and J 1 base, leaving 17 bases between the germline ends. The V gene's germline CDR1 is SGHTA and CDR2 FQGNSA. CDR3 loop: CASSLATGLPAGTDTQYF. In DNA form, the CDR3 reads TGTGCCAGCAGCTTAGCGACAGGACTCCCCGCCGGCACAGATACGCAGTATTTT.

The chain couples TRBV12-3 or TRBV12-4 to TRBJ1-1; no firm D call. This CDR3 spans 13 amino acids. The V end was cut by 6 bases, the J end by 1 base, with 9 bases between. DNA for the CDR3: TGTGCCAGCAGAAAGATAGAGAACACTGAAGCTTTCTTT. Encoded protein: CASRKIENTEAFF.

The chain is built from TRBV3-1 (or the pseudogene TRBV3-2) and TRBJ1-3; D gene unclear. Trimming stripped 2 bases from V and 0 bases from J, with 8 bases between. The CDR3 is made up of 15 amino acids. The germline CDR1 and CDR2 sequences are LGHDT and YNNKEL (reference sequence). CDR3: CASSQMAGSGNTIYF. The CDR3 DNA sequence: TGTGCCAGCAGCCAAATGGCGGGCTCTGGAAACACCATATATTTT.

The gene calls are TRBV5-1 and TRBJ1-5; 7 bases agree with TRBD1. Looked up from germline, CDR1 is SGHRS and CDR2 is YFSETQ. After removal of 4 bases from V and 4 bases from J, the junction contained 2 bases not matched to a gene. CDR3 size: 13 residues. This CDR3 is CASSLGQNQPQHF. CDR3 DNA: TGCGCCAGCAGCCTGGGACAGAATCAGCCCCAGCATTTT. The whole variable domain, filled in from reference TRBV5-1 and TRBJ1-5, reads KAGVTQTPRYLIKTRGQQVTLSCSPISGHRSVSWYQQTPGQGLQFLFEYFSETQRNKGNFPGRFSGRQFSNSRSEMNVSTLELGDSALYLCASSLGQNQPQHFGDGTRLSIL.

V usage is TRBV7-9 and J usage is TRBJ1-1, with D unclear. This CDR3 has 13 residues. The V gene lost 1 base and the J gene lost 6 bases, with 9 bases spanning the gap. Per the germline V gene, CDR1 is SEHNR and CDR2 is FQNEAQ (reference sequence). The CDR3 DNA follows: TGTGCCAGCAGCTTAGTAGTGGGAGCTGAAGCTTTCTTT. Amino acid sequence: CASSLVVGAEAFF.

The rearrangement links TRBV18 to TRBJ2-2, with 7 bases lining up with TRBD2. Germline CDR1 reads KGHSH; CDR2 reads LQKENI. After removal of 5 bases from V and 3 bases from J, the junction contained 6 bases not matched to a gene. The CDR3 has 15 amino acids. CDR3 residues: CASSWRETDTGELFF. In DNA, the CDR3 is TGTGCCAGCTCATGGCGGGAGACGGACACCGGGGAGCTGTTTTTT. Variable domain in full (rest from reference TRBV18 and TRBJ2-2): NAGVMQNPRHLVRRRGQEARLRCSPMKGHSHVYWYRQLPEEGLKFMVYLQKENIIDESGMPKERFSAEFPKEGPSILRIQQVVRGDSAAYFCASSWRETDTGELFFGEGSRLTVL.

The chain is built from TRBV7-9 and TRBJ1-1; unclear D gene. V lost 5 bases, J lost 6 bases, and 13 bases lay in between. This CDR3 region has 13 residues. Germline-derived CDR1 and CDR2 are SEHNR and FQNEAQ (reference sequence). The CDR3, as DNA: TGTGCCAGCAGCCCCACCCGAGACTCTGAAGCTTTCTTT. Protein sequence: CASSPTRDSEAFF.

CDR3 amino acids: CASSYDRFNEQFF. As DNA, the CDR3 is TGTGCCAGCAGTTACGACAGGTTCAATGAGCAGTTCTTC. V usage is TRBV6-5 and J usage is TRBJ2-1; D possibly corresponds to TRBD1 (6 bases). Deletions cut 2 bases from V and 6 bases from J, with 8 bases between. The CDR3 covers 13 residues. Germline loops: CDR1 MNHEY, CDR2 SVGAGI.

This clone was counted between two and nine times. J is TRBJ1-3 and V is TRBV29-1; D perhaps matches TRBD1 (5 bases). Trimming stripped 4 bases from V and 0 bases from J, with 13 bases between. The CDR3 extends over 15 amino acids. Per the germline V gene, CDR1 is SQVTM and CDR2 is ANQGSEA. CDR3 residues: CSVGAGDSSGNTIYF. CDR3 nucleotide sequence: TGCAGCGTTGGGGCCGGTGACAGCTCTGGAAACACCATATATTTT.

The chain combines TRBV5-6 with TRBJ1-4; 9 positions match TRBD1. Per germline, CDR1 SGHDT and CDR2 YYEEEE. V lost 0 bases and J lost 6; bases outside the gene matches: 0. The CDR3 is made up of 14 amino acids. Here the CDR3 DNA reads TGTGCCAGCAGCTTGGGGACAGGGGATGAAAAACTGTTTTTT. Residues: CASSLGTGDEKLFF.

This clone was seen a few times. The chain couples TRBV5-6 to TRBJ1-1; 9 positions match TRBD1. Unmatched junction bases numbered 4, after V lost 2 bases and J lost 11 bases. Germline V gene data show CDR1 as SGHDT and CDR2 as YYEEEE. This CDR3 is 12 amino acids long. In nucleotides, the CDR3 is TGTGCCAGCAGCTTATGGGACAGGGACGCTTTCTTT. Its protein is CASSLWDRDAFF.

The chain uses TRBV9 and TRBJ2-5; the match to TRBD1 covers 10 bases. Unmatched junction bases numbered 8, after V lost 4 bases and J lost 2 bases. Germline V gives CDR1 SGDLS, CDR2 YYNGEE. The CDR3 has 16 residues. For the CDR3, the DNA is TGTGCCAGCAGCTTCGGACAGGGGGGGAGGCAAGAGACCCAGTACTTC. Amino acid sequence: CASSFGQGGRQETQYF.

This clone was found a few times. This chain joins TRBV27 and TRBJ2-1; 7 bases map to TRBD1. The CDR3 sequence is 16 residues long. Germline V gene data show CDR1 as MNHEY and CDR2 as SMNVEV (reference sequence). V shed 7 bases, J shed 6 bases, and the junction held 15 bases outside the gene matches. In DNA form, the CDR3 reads TGTGCCAGCACCACGCCGGGACAGCCTGGGGTCAATGAGCAGTTCTTC. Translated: CASTTPGQPGVNEQFF.

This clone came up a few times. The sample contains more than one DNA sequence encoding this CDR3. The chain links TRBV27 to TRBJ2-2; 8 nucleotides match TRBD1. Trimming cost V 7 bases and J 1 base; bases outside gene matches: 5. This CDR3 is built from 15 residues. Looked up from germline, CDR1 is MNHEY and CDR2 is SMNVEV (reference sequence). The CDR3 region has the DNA TGTGCCAGCACCCCGGACAGGGAGAACACCGGGGAGCTGTTTTTT. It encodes CASTPDRENTGELFF.